One sample yielded the 17 T cell receptor beta chains listed below, sequenced in a study of cytomegalovirus exposure and HLA in healthy donors (dated by TCRdb to between 2016 and 2019). The library relied on the immunoSEQ multiplex PCR assay. A mixture of 60 forward primers for TCR Vbeta segments and 13 reverse primers for TCR Jbeta segments was used in the multiplex PCR. The table was pulled from immuneACCESS by TCRdb, which kept in-frame rearrangements only. Such tables lose some clones; where checked, under half of the loss comes from unresolved V genes, and the rest has no known cause. The sample yields around 96,000 clones; more than 70% were counted once. Clones ranked in the top ten supply under 2.5% of the sample. Sequences were obtained from PBMCs. All receptors come from a man between 18 and 35 years old in good health and CMV-seronegative.

The chain joins TRBV6-1 to TRBJ2-7, with 11 bases lining up with TRBD1. Germline-derived CDR1 and CDR2 are MNHNS and SASEGT. This CDR3 region has 15 residues. Trimming at V came to 4 bases and at J to 5 bases, leaving 7 bases not matched to a gene. CDR3 sequence (DNA): TGTGCCAGCAGTGCTCGGACAGGGGGCCTCGACGAGCAGTACTTC. It yields the protein CASSARTGGLDEQYF.

The chain uses TRBV18 and TRBJ2-7; 7 bases match TRBD1. The V segment lost 2 bases and the J segment 2 bases; nucleotides outside the gene matches: 3. Looked up from germline, CDR1 is KGHSH and CDR2 is LQKENI. The CDR3 consists of 14 residues. The CDR3 nucleotides are TGTGCCAGCTCACCAAATACAGGGGCCTACGAGCAGTACTTC. Amino acids: CASSPNTGAYEQYF.

The chain couples TRBV7-2 to TRBJ1-2; TRBD1 agrees at 8 bases. The V gene end was trimmed by 7 bases and the J gene end by 4 bases; junction bases not matched to a gene: 8. CDR3 length: 14 residues. Germline V gene sequence: CDR1 SGHTA, CDR2 FQGNSA. The CDR3 sequence: CASTPDRDGYGYTF. The CDR3 DNA is TGTGCCAGCACCCCGGACAGGGATGGCTATGGCTACACCTTC. Using reference TRBV7-2 and TRBJ1-2 for the parts outside the CDR3, the full variable domain is GAGVSQSPSNKVTEKGKDVELRCDPISGHTALYWYRQSLGQGLEFLIYFQGNSAPDKSGLPSDRFSAERTGGSVSTLTIQRTQQEDSAVYLCASTPDRDGYGYTFGSGTRLTVV.

The chain carries TRBV19 and TRBJ2-1, with D possibly TRBD2 on 6 matching bases. The ends were cut back, 5 bases at V and 6 bases at J, with 8 bases in the middle. Germline lookup yields CDR1 LNHDA and CDR2 SQIVND (reference sequence). The CDR3 contains 12 residues. The chain's CDR3 is CASSFGGNEQFF. The CDR3 region has the DNA TGTGCCAGTAGTTTCGGGGGCAATGAGCAGTTCTTC.

The genes are TRBV27 and TRBJ2-5; D is possibly TRBD1 (6 bases). CDR1 and CDR2 (germline): MNHEY, SMNVEV (reference sequence). The CDR3 covers 15 residues. V was cut by 1 base and J by 4 bases, with 13 bases left in between. The CDR3 loop reads CASSLLQGVGETQYF. As DNA, the CDR3 is TGTGCCAGCAGTTTATTACAGGGAGTAGGAGAGACCCAGTACTTC.

As for this clone: One end of the junction varies from germline; a read error may be responsible. The chain uses TRBV7-9 and TRBJ2-7, with a weak D call TRBD2 (7 bases). This CDR3 spans 17 amino acids. The germline CDR1 and CDR2 sequences are SEHNR and FQNEAQ (reference sequence). The chain's CDR3 is CSSSPQGMGGASYEQYF. The CDR3 bases are TGTTCCAGCAGCCCCCAGGGGATGGGGGGGGCCTCCTACGAGCAGTACTTC.

The rearrangement uses TRBV19 and TRBJ1-6; D is possibly TRBD1 (5 bases). Germline lookup yields CDR1 LNHDA and CDR2 SQIVND (reference sequence). Between the trimmed V and J ends, which lost 5 bases and 5 bases, there was a span of 16 bases. The CDR3 spans 16 residues. The CDR3 sequence: CASSLRGGTHNSPLHF. In DNA, the CDR3 is TGTGCCAGTAGTCTCCGGGGAGGGACCCATAATTCACCCCTCCACTTT.

The J gene is TRBJ2-5, the V gene TRBV5-6, with 7 bases aligning to TRBD1. The J call may be in error: the DNA end matches TRBJ2-7 better. Looked up from germline, CDR1 is SGHDT and CDR2 is YYEEEE. The CDR3 contains 17 residues. The DNA for the CDR3 is TGTGCCAGCAGCTTGGGCCATGGGGGACAGTGGGGGTACGAGCAGTACTTC. Protein product: CASSLGHGGQWGYEQYF.

The V call is TRBV7-8, the J call TRBJ1-6; D is undetermined. Between the trimmed V and J ends, which lost 1 base and 8 bases, there was a span of 9 bases. Germline-derived CDR1 and CDR2 are SGHVS and FQNEAQ. The CDR3 contains 14 residues. The CDR3 reads CASSLEGRDSPLHF. In DNA, the CDR3 is TGTGCCAGCAGCTTAGAAGGGAGGGATTCACCCCTCCACTTT.

This clone was counted a few times. V is TRBV2 and J is TRBJ1-6, with 7 bases identical to TRBD1. This CDR3 is built from 13 residues. V lost 7 bases and J lost 5; bases outside the gene matches: 2. The germline CDR1 and CDR2 sequences are SNHLY and FYNNEI. The CDR3 region has the DNA TGTGCCAGCAAAGGGACAGATAATTCACCCCTCCACTTT. Protein product: CASKGTDNSPLHF.

The genes are TRBV7-2 and TRBJ2-3; TRBD1 agrees at 7 bases. From germline, CDR1 is SGHTA and CDR2 FQGNSA. The ends lost 4 bases at V and 4 bases at J; junction bases unmatched: 2. CDR3 length: 13 residues. The CDR3 bases are TGTGCCAGCAGCTCAGACAGGGCAGATACGCAGTATTTT. Amino acids: CASSSDRADTQYF.

V gene TRBV7-2 combines with J gene TRBJ1-6; D perhaps matches TRBD1 (5 bases). CDR3 length equals 15 residues. Germline values: CDR1 SGHTA, CDR2 FQGNSA. V lost 2 bases and J 4 bases, leaving 9 bases between the germline ends. As DNA, the CDR3 is TGTGCCAGCAGCTTAAGGCCAGGGTATAATTCACCCCTCCACTTT. Translating gives CASSLRPGYNSPLHF.

The chain joins TRBV11-3 to TRBJ2-1; tentative D call: TRBD2 (6 bases). This CDR3 has 15 amino acids. Deletions cut 0 bases from V and 9 bases from J, with 15 bases between. Germline CDR1 reads SGHNT; CDR2 reads YENEEA. CDR3 DNA sequence: TGTGCCAGCAGCTTAGAGCTCGGGGGAGGTGTTGAGCAGTTCTTC. Translated: CASSLELGGGVEQFF.

V usage is TRBV14 and J usage is TRBJ1-1; no definite D call. The V and J ends lost 1 base and 12 bases respectively, with 9 bases between them. This CDR3 is built from 11 residues. Germline V CDR1 and CDR2: SGHDN, FVKESK. CDR3 region: CASSQAQVSFF. The CDR3 DNA sequence: TGTGCCAGCAGCCAAGCCCAGGTTTCTTTCTTT. Filled out from reference TRBV14 and TRBJ1-1, the complete variable domain reads EAGVTQFPSHSVIEKGQTVTLRCDPISGHDNLYWYRRVMGKEIKFLLHFVKESKQDESGMPNNRFLAERTGGTYSTLKVQPAELEDSGVYFCASSQAQVSFFGQGTRLTVV.

This clone was recorded only once. V gene TRBV10-3 combines with J gene TRBJ1-1; possibly TRBD1 for D (5 bases). Germline CDR1 and CDR2: ENHRY and SYGVKD. The CDR3 spans 14 residues. Trimming left V 5 bases short and J 4 bases short, with 14 bases between. The CDR3 spells CAISRQQDGTEAFF. In DNA, the CDR3 is TGTGCCATCAGTAGGCAACAGGACGGCACTGAAGCTTTCTTT.

The chain joins TRBV18 to TRBJ2-7; TRBD1 is a possible D gene (5 bases). The CDR3 sequence is 13 residues long. The germline gives CDR1 KGHSH, CDR2 LQKENI. Trimming removed 2 bases from V and 6 bases from J, with 11 bases in between. In DNA, the CDR3 is TGTGCCAGCTCACCAACAGGATACCCCGAGCAGTACTTC. Translating gives CASSPTGYPEQYF.

This chain uses TRBV25-1 with TRBJ2-5; perhaps TRBD2 as D (7 bases). The J call may be mistaken, given a closer DNA end match to TRBJ2-7. CDR3 size: 17 residues. CDR1 is MGHDK and CDR2 is SYGVNS in the germline V gene. The CDR3 bases are TGTGCCAGCAGTGAAAGGGGGGGGAAGGGTCATGCGGACGAGCAGTACTTC. It specifies CASSERGGKGHADEQYF.